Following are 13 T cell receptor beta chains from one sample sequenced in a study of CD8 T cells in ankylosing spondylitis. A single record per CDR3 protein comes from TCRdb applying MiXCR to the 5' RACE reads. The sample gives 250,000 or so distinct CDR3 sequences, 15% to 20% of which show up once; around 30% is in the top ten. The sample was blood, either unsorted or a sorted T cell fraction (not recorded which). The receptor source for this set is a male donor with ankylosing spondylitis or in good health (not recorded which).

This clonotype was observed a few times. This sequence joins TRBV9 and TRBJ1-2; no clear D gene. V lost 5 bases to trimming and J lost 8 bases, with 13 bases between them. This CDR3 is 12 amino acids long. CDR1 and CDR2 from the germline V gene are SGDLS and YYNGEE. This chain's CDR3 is CASRGVGLGYTF. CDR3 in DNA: TGTGCCAGCAGGGGCGTCGGACTCGGCTACACCTTC.

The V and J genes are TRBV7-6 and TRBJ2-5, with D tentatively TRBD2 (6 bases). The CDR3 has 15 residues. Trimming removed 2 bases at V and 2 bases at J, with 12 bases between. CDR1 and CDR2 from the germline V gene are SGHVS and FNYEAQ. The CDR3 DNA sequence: TGTGCCAGCAGCTTAACGAACGGGAGACAAGAGACCCAGTACTTC. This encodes CASSLTNGRQETQYF.

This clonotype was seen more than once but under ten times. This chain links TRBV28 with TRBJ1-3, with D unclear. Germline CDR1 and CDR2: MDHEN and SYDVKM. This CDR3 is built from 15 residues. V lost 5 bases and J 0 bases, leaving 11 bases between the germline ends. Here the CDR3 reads CASSLDRLSGNTIYF. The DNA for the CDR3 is TGTGCCAGCAGTCTGGACCGGCTCTCTGGAAACACCATATATTTT. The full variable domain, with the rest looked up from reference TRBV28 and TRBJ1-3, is DVKVTQSSRYLVKRTGEKVFLECVQDMDHENMFWYRQDPGLGLRLIYFSYDVKMKEKGDIPEGYSVSREKKERFSLILESASTNQTSMYLCASSLDRLSGNTIYFGEGSWLTVV.

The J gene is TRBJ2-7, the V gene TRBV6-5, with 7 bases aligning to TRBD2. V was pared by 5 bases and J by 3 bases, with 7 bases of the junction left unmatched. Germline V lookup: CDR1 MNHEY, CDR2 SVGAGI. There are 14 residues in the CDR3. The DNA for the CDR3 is TGTGCCAGCAGTCTACGGGGGGTTCACTACGAGCAGTACTTC. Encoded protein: CASSLRGVHYEQYF.

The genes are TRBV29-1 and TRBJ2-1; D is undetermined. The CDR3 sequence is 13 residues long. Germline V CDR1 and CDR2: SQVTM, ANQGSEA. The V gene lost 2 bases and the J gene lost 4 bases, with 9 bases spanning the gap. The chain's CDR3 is CSVELGPYNEQFF. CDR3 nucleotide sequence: TGCAGCGTTGAACTTGGACCTTACAATGAGCAGTTCTTC.

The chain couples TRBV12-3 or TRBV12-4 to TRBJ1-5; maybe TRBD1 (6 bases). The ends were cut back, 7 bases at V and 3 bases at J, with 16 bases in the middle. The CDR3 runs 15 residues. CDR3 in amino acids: CASTQYPGVNQPQHF. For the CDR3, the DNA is TGTGCCAGCACCCAATACCCAGGGGTCAATCAGCCCCAGCATTTT.

The CDR3 reads CASSQRGSNSPLHF. In DNA form, the CDR3 reads TGTGCCAGCAGCCAAAGGGGGAGTAATTCACCCCTCCACTTT. This chain uses TRBV7-3 with TRBJ1-6; tentatively, D is TRBD1 (6 bases). Germline values: CDR1 SGHTA, CDR2 FQGTGA. The V gene lost 5 bases and the J gene lost 6 bases, with 11 bases spanning the gap. The CDR3 totals 14 residues.

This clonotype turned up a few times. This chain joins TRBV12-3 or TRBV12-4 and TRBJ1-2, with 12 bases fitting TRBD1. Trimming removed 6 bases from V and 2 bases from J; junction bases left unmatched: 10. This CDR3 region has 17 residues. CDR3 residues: CASRSGTGGAGNYGYTF. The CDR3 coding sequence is TGTGCCAGCAGATCCGGGACAGGGGGCGCTGGGAACTATGGCTACACCTTC.

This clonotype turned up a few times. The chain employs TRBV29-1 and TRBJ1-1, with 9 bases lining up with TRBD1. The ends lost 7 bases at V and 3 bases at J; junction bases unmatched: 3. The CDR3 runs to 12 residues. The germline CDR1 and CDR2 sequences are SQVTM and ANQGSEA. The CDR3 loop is CSGTGADTEAFF. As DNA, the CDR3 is TGCAGCGGGACAGGGGCTGACACTGAAGCTTTCTTT.

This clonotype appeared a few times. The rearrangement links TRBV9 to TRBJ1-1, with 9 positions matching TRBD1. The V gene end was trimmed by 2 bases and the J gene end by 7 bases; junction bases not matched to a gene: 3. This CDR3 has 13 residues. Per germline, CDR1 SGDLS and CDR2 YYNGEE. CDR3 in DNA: TGTGCCAGCAGCGTTGGGACAGGGCGTGAAGCTTTCTTT. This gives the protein CASSVGTGREAFF.

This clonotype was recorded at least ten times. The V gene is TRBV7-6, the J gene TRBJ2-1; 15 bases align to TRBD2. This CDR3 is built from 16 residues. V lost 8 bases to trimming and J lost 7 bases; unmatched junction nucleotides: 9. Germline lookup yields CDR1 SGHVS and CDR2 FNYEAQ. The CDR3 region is CASGGLAGGPSNEQFF. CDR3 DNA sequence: TGTGCCAGCGGAGGACTAGCGGGAGGGCCTTCAAATGAGCAGTTCTTC.

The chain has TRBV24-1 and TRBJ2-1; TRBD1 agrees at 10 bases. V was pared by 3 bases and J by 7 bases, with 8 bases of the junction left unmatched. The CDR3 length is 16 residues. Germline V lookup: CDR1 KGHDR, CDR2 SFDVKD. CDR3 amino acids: CATSDPRQGANNEQFF. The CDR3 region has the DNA TGTGCCACCAGTGATCCTCGACAGGGGGCGAATAATGAGCAGTTCTTC.

The CDR3 is CASSLGTGTGNYNEQFF. DNA for the CDR3: TGTGCCAGCAGTTTAGGAACCGGGACAGGAAATTACAATGAGCAGTTCTTC. The chain combines TRBV12-3 or TRBV12-4 with TRBJ2-1; 8 bases are a match to TRBD1. Losses at the gene ends were 1 base for V and 4 bases for J; bases not matched to a gene: 9. The CDR3 runs to 17 residues.